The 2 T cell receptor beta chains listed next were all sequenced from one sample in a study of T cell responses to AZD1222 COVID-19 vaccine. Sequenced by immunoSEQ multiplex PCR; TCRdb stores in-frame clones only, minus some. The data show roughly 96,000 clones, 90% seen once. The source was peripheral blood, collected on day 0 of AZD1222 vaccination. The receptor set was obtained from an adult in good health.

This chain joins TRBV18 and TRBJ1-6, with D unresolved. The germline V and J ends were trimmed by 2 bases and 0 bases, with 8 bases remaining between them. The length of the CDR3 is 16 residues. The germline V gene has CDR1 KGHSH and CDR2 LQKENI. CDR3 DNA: TGTGCCAGCTCACCAGAGGAGAGCTCCTATAATTCACCCCTCCACTTT. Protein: CASSPEESSYNSPLHF.

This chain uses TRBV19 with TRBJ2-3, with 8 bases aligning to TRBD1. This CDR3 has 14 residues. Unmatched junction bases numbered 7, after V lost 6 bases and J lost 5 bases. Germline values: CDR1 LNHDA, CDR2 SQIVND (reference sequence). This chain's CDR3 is CASSRGQGRDTQYF. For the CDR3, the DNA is TGTGCCAGTAGCAGAGGACAGGGAAGAGATACGCAGTATTTT.